The rows below give T cell receptor beta chains drawn from one sample of a study of T cell changes during pregnancy in multiple sclerosis. Only in-frame clones appear in the TCRdb table, and some are missing; sequencing was by immunoSEQ multiplex PCR. The sample lists over 50,000 clones, about 86% seen once, with approximately 5.3% in the top ten. The material sequenced was peripheral blood from another person, used as feeder cells. Receptors originate from a human donor whose cells served as feeder cells for cultures in a pregnancy study. The CDR3 runs from the conserved cysteine through the conserved F or W. The order of the fields is clone size, V gene, D gene, CDR3 length, J gene, CDR3 protein, CDR3 DNA. D genes are given only for firm matches. Size is omitted from some rows. Given values are once, few, many or a class for expanded clones.

once	TRBV2	.	16	TRBJ1-1	CASSGQTGTFQVGAFF	TGTGCCAGCAGTGGGCAGACCGGGACCTTCCAAGTTGGAGCTTTCTTT
.	TRBV11-3	.	17	TRBJ2-7	CASSSRGPGRWAYEQYF	TGTGCCAGCAGCTCCCGAGGTCCGGGCCGTTGGGCCTACGAGCAGTACTTC
.	TRBV13	.	10	TRBJ2-5	CASSLETQYF	TGTGCCAGCAGCTTAGAGACCCAGTACTTC
.	TRBV19	TRBD1	17	TRBJ1-3	CASSRRDSTRSGNTIYF	TGTGCCAGTAGTAGAAGGGACAGCACGCGCTCTGGAAACACCATATATTTT
.	TRBV4-3	.	16	TRBJ2-7	CASSQGRGPRVYEQYF	TGCGCCAGCAGCCAAGGCCGGGGCCCGAGGGTCTACGAGCAGTACTTC
few	TRBV6-4	TRBD2	14	TRBJ2-3	CASSLAGGSDTQYF	TGTGCCAGCAGTCTAGCGGGGGGCTCAGATACGCAGTATTTT
.	TRBV30	.	14	TRBJ2-3	CAWQRDASTDTQYF	TGTGCCTGGCAGAGGGACGCATCCACAGATACGCAGTATTTT
.	TRBV14	.	11	TRBJ2-1	CASSLDNEQFF	TGTGCCAGCAGCCTCGACAATGAGCAGTTCTTC
.	TRBV15	.	13	TRBJ2-7	CATSRVQSDEQYF	TGTGCCACCAGCAGAGTGCAGTCCGACGAGCAGTACTTC
.	TRBV9	.	14	TRBJ2-7	CASSVGAGTYEQYF	TGTGCCAGCAGCGTAGGGGCAGGTACCTACGAGCAGTACTTC